The present T cell receptor (beta chain) was sequenced within a study of blood T cells in healthy people across ages. After removal of 7 bases from V and 1 base from J, the junction contained 8 bases not matched to a gene. Germline assignment: CDR1 MNHEY and CDR2 SVGEGT. This CDR3 is built from 15 residues. The second PCR ran about 6 to 11 cycles with a sample-barcoded 5' primer and J-beta primers. Researchers report that a template-switch adaptor with 12 random nucleotides tagged each cDNA molecule. In TCRdb, the 5' RACE reads were re-called with MiXCR into one record per CDR3 protein. The table has around 990,000 distinct CDR3 sequences, about two fifths seen once.

The chain uses TRBV6-2 or TRBV6-3 and TRBJ2-5; TRBD2 matches 8 bases. The clonotype was recovered from a man in his late teens or twenties in good health. What was sequenced was blood. This CDR3 is CASKSAGAIQETQYF. CDR3 nucleotide sequence: TGTGCCAGCAAGTCAGCGGGGGCGATCCAAGAGACCCAGTACTTC.